This TCR beta chain stems from a study of blood T cell repertoires in COVID-19. Study information: Sites across the United States, Italy and Spain contributed samples from acute and convalescent COVID-19. T cells, B-cell-depleted T cells, or PBMCs supplied cDNA or gDNA.

Deletions cut 6 bases from V and 6 bases from J, with 18 bases between. The CDR3 runs to 15 residues. The V gene's germline CDR1 is SGHNT and CDR2 YENEEA. The protocol was immunoSEQ multiplex PCR, while the TCRdb copy is restricted to in-frame clones and leaves out a portion. In the table there are about 130,000 clones, roughly 72% of which are singletons. This chain uses TRBV11-3 with TRBJ2-1, with a possible D match to TRBD1 (5 bases). Sequencing used peripheral blood. The source is a man in his sixties with acute or convalescent COVID-19. DNA of the CDR3: TGTGCCAGCAGTCACCAGGGCCCCTTGAGCAATGAGCAGTTCTTC. Its translation: CASSHQGPLSNEQFF.